Below are 13 T cell receptor beta chains sequenced from a single sample in a study of Ad26.COV2.S vaccination and SARS-CoV-2 variants (dated by TCRdb to about 2021). Library creation used the immunoSEQ multiplex PCR assay. TCRdb retrieved this table from immuneACCESS and kept in-frame rearrangements only. Not all clones are present; in checked studies, unresolved V genes account for under half, and no reason is known for the remainder. Across this sample there are 450,000 to 550,000 clones, with about 89% seen only once. The ten largest make up 1.5% to 2% of the sample. Sample treatment or condition, as interpreted from the label and publication: around 19 received Ad26.COV2.S at low or high dose, single or two shots; 5 received placebo; per-sample allocation not given. For vaccine and placebo recipients, the sequenced repertoires came from samples collected on day 63 after the first injection.

The material sequenced was peripheral blood, taken in a trial of Ad26.COV2.S vaccine versus placebo. All receptors come from a person aged 18-65 years who received the Ad26.COV2.S COVID-19 vaccine or a placebo.

This sequence joins TRBV6-5 and TRBJ2-1; TRBD2 is a possible D gene (6 bases). Trimming removed 0 bases at V and 1 base at J, with 10 bases between. Germline values: CDR1 MNHEY, CDR2 SVGAGI. The CDR3 is 16 amino acids. CDR3 amino acids: CASSYSGRGSYNEQFF. CDR3 DNA: TGTGCCAGCAGTTACTCGGGGCGGGGTTCCTACAATGAGCAGTTCTTC.

This clone was counted between two and nine times. The chain has TRBV18 and TRBJ1-5, with D possibly matching TRBD1 (5 bases). The CDR3 has 16 residues. The germline gives CDR1 KGHSH, CDR2 LQKENI. The germline V and J ends were trimmed by 0 bases and 8 bases, with 17 bases remaining between them. CDR3 coding DNA: TGTGCCAGCTCACCACCGGGTTGGCAGGGTAGGGAGCCCCAGCATTTT. Amino acid sequence: CASSPPGWQGREPQHF.

The rearrangement links TRBV21-1 to TRBJ1-5; the table gives TRBD1 as D, unverified against the DNA. TRBV21-1 is assigned pseudogene status. CDR3 length: 17 amino acids. CDR3 region: CASSERLIGTGRQPQHF. The CDR3 nucleotides are TGTGCCAGCAGCGAACGCCTTATTGGGACAGGGCGCCAGCCCCAGCATTTT.

This chain links TRBV9 with TRBJ1-6, with unresolved D. Germline V gene lookup returns CDR1 SGDLS and CDR2 YYNGEE. Trimming removed 5 bases from V and 9 bases from J, with 18 bases in between. CDR3 length equals 15 residues. For the CDR3, the DNA is TGTGCCAGCAGTGAGGGTGGGCCGGGTGGTTCACCCCTCCACTTT. Translated: CASSEGGPGGSPLHF.

V is TRBV7-2 and J is TRBJ1-6, with unresolved D. Germline loops: CDR1 SGHTA, CDR2 FQGNSA. V lost 4 bases, J lost 8 bases, and 15 bases lay in between. The CDR3 runs 15 residues. The CDR3 protein is CASSSNPLMHSPLHF. As DNA, the CDR3 is TGTGCCAGCAGCTCGAATCCCCTTATGCATTCACCCCTCCACTTT.

The genes are TRBV4-1 and TRBJ2-1, with 12 bases fitting TRBD2. Germline CDR1 is MGHRA and CDR2 is YSYEKL. V lost 0 bases, J lost 5 bases, and 11 bases stayed unmatched. CDR3 length: 19 residues. The CDR3 region is CASSQDKASGRAADNEQFF. CDR3 coding DNA: TGCGCCAGCAGCCAAGATAAGGCTAGCGGGAGGGCCGCAGACAATGAGCAGTTCTTC.

The V call is TRBV19, the J call TRBJ2-7, with D possibly TRBD1 on 6 matching bases. CDR1 is LNHDA, CDR2 SQIVND, per germline (reference sequence). This CDR3 contains 15 residues. Trimming took off 8 bases at V and 2 bases at J, with 19 bases between the two ends. This chain's CDR3 is CASGKLGGQTYEQYF. The CDR3 bases are TGTGCCAGTGGGAAATTAGGTGGACAGACCTACGAGCAGTACTTC.

CDR3: CASSRTVQAASTDTQYF. In DNA, the CDR3 is TGTGCCAGCAGCCGCACGGTCCAGGCGGCTAGCACAGATACGCAGTATTTT. This chain connects TRBV5-4 to TRBJ2-3, with D unclear. Germline V CDR1 and CDR2: SGHNT, YYREEE (reference sequence). Trimming removed 4 bases at V and 0 bases at J, with 18 bases between. This CDR3 is built from 17 residues.

The chain couples TRBV24-1 to TRBJ2-3; maybe TRBD2 (7 bases). The V gene lost 2 bases and the J gene lost 0 bases, with 17 bases spanning the gap. CDR1 KGHDR and CDR2 SFDVKD come from the germline V gene. CDR3 length: 18 residues. The CDR3 DNA is TGTGCCACCAGTGATTCCGGACAGCGGGGCTTAAGCACAGATACGCAGTATTTT. Amino acids: CATSDSGQRGLSTDTQYF.

The V and J genes are TRBV6-5 and TRBJ2-3; D unclear. The CDR3 consists of 11 residues. Germline CDR1 is MNHEY and CDR2 is SVGAGI. Trimming removed 7 bases at V and 5 bases at J, with 7 bases between. CDR3 DNA: TGTGCCAGCACCCGCAAAGATACGCAGTATTTT. Translated: CASTRKDTQYF.

The chain recombines TRBV25-1 with TRBJ2-7; D unclear. Per germline, CDR1 MGHDK and CDR2 SYGVNS. V was cut by 8 bases and J by 3 bases, with 8 bases left in between. This CDR3 has 11 residues. The CDR3 spells CASVQDYEQYF. CDR3 nucleotide sequence: TGTGCCAGCGTCCAGGACTACGAGCAGTACTTC.

This clone was found once. This chain connects TRBV5-8 to TRBJ2-6, with 8 bases matching TRBD1. CDR3 size: 17 residues. Germline V gene lookup returns CDR1 SGHTS and CDR2 YDEGEE. The V gene end was trimmed by 3 bases and the J gene end by 1 base; junction bases not matched to a gene: 6. CDR3 amino acids: CASSWTGPVSGANVLTF. The CDR3 region has the DNA TGTGCCAGCAGCTGGACAGGGCCTGTATCTGGGGCCAACGTCCTGACTTTC.

The rearrangement uses TRBV29-1 and TRBJ2-3; TRBD2 is a possible D gene (5 bases). The V and J ends lost 7 bases and 2 bases respectively, with 16 bases between them. The V gene's germline CDR1 is SQVTM and CDR2 ANQGSEA. The CDR3 covers 14 residues. CDR3 residues: CSGRLAPHTDTQYF. CDR3 sequence (DNA): TGCAGCGGACGATTAGCGCCCCACACAGATACGCAGTATTTT.